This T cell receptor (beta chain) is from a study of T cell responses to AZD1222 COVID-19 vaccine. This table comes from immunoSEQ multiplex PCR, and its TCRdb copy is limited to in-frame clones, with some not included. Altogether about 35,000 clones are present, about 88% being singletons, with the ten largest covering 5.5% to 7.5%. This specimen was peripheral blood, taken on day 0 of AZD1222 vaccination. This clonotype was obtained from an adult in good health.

DNA of the CDR3: TGTGCCAGCAGTTCCCACGGTGCAACTAATGAAAAACTGTTTTTT. Protein sequence: CASSSHGATNEKLFF. The chain carries TRBV28 and TRBJ1-4; D call uncertain. With 4 bases removed from V and 0 bases from J, the gap between germline ends came to 9 bases. Germline V gene data show CDR1 as MDHEN and CDR2 as SYDVKM. The CDR3 loop spans 15 amino acids.